The following is a T cell receptor beta chain sequence with its context. Its specificity is not known. Attached unique molecular identifiers marked individual cDNA molecules. TCRdb fed the 5' RACE reads into MiXCR, producing one record per CDR3 protein. The sample shows roughly 110,000 distinct CDR3 sequences, over 8.5% of them seen only once. CDR1 SGHVS and CDR2 FQNEAQ come from the germline V gene. This CDR3 contains 16 residues. The V segment lost 6 bases and the J segment 11 bases; nucleotides outside the gene matches: 17. This sample was included in a study of early T cells in non-severe SARS-CoV-2 infection. Regarding the study as a whole: Missing private and CD4 specificities, VDJdb matching favored anti-spike CD8 responses.

The source is an adult who was a healthcare worker with PCR-confirmed SARS-CoV-2 infection or an uninfected control (not recorded which). The rearrangement uses TRBV7-8 and TRBJ1-5, with 9 bases aligning to TRBD1. Sequenced input: whole blood. The CDR3 region is CASSSRPGDRVEAQHF. For the CDR3, the DNA is TGTGCCAGCAGTTCCCGACCGGGGGACAGGGTGGAGGCCCAGCATTTT. Supplemented by reference TRBV7-8 and TRBJ1-5, the full variable domain reads GAGVSQSPRYKVAKRGQDVALRCDPISGHVSLFWYQQALGQGPEFLTYFQNEAQLDKSGLPSDRFFAERPEGSVSTLKIQRTQQEDSAVYLCASSSRPGDRVEAQHFGDGTRLSIL.